These 31 T cell receptor beta chains originate from one sample sequenced in a study of blood T cell repertoires in COVID-19. Measured with immunoSEQ multiplex PCR; TCRdb has only the in-frame clones, and not every one. The sample records about 400,000 clones, more than 75% being singletons. The sequenced sample consisted of PBMCs or T cells enriched from blood (not recorded which). The receptors here all came from a woman in her 30s with acute COVID-19.

The genes are TRBV27 and TRBJ1-4; no clear D. Per germline, CDR1 MNHEY and CDR2 SMNVEV (reference sequence). CDR3 length equals 15 residues. V dropped 2 bases and J dropped 0 bases, with 7 bases sitting between them. The CDR3 region has the DNA TGTGCCAGCAGTTTAAGAGCCGCAACTAATGAAAAACTGTTTTTT. Protein sequence: CASSLRAATNEKLFF.

This sequence joins TRBV7-2 and TRBJ1-2; 10 bases align to TRBD1. V shed 1 base and J 8 bases; nucleotides not matched to a gene: 10. This CDR3 comprises 16 residues. In germline, CDR1 is SGHTA, CDR2 FQGNSA. The CDR3 DNA is TGTGCCAGCAGCTTAGAGGGACAGGGGAGATTGGGAGGCTACACCTTC. Translated: CASSLEGQGRLGGYTF. Full variable domain (outside the CDR3, taken from reference TRBV7-2 and TRBJ1-2): GAGVSQSPSNKVTEKGKDVELRCDPISGHTALYWYRQSLGQGLEFLIYFQGNSAPDKSGLPSDRFSAERTGGSVSTLTIQRTQQEDSAVYLCASSLEGQGRLGGYTFGSGTRLTVV.

This clone was counted between two and nine times. This sequence joins TRBV5-5 and TRBJ2-1, with TRBD1 matching 7 bases. Losses at the gene ends were 4 bases for V and 6 bases for J; bases not matched to a gene: 10. The CDR3 is 15 residues long. Germline loops: CDR1 SGHKS, CDR2 YYEKEE (reference sequence). The CDR3: CASSPTRTGGNEQFF. Written as DNA, the CDR3 is TGTGCCAGCAGCCCCACTCGGACAGGCGGCAATGAGCAGTTCTTC.

This sequence joins TRBV5-1 and TRBJ2-1, with D perhaps TRBD1 (5 bases). CDR1 is SGHRS and CDR2 is YFSETQ in the germline V gene. CDR3 length: 15 residues. V lost 0 bases to trimming and J lost 4 bases, with 11 bases between them. The CDR3 coding sequence is TGCGCCAGCAGCTTGGGACAGCAAACTTACAATGAGCAGTTCTTC. The encoded protein is CASSLGQQTYNEQFF.

V usage is TRBV5-1 and J usage is TRBJ1-2; D gene unclear. In germline, CDR1 is SGHRS, CDR2 YFSETQ. This CDR3 contains 13 residues. Trimming shortened V by 2 bases and J by 4 bases, and 9 bases separated the two germline ends. The CDR3 here is CASSLTEGYGYTF. DNA of the CDR3: TGCGCCAGCAGCTTAACCGAGGGCTATGGCTACACCTTC.

CDR3 sequence: CASSLDGRGNTF. As DNA, the CDR3 is TGTGCCAGCAGCTTAGATGGCAGGGGTAACACCTTC. V is TRBV7-9 and J is TRBJ1-2; TRBD1 might be the D (6 bases). CDR1 is SEHNR and CDR2 is FQNEAQ in the germline V gene (reference sequence). Trimming removed 1 base at V and 12 bases at J, with 12 bases between. This CDR3 contains 12 residues.

J is TRBJ1-1 and V is TRBV7-8, with D perhaps TRBD1 (5 bases). Per the germline V gene, CDR1 is SGHVS and CDR2 is FQNEAQ. The CDR3 is 14 residues long. V was cut by 2 bases and J by 4 bases, with 11 bases left in between. The CDR3 coding sequence is TGTGCCAGCAGCTTAAGGCAGGGCCCCACTGAAGCTTTCTTT. It specifies CASSLRQGPTEAFF.

The V call is TRBV27, the J call TRBJ1-4, with TRBD1 identical over 7 bases. With V trimmed by 6 bases and J by 5 bases, 6 bases remained unmatched. This CDR3 has 14 amino acids. Germline lookup yields CDR1 MNHEY and CDR2 SMNVEV (reference sequence). The CDR3, as DNA: TGTGCCAGCAGGCGGGACAGCTTGAATGAAAAACTGTTTTTT. Protein sequence: CASRRDSLNEKLFF.

This clone has a single count. The J gene is TRBJ1-5, the V gene TRBV9, with 9 bases identical to TRBD1. This CDR3 has 13 residues. CDR1 and CDR2 from the germline V gene are SGDLS and YYNGEE. Losses at the gene ends were 0 bases for V and 9 bases for J; bases not matched to a gene: 1. The CDR3 nucleotides are TGTGCCAGCAGCGTAGGGGGACAGGGGCCCCAGCATTTT. It yields the protein CASSVGGQGPQHF. Based on the CDR3 plus reference TRBV9 and TRBJ1-5, the full variable domain is DSGVTQTPKHLITATGQRVTLRCSPRSGDLSVYWYQQSLDQGLQFLIQYYNGEERAKGNILERFSAQQFPDLHSELNLSSLELGDSALYFCASSVGGQGPQHFGDGTRLSIL.

CDR3 protein: CASSPPGANYGYTF. Here the CDR3 DNA reads TGCGCCAGCAGCCCGCCGGGAGCTAACTATGGCTACACCTTC. The chain has TRBV4-1 and TRBJ1-2; D unclear. Germline V lookup: CDR1 MGHRA, CDR2 YSYEKL. Between the trimmed V and J ends, which lost 4 bases and 0 bases, there was a span of 9 bases. The CDR3 extends over 14 amino acids.

In regard to this clone: Other DNA sequences in this sample translate to the same CDR3. The gene calls are TRBV6-1 and TRBJ1-2; 7 nucleotides agree with TRBD1. V gave up 0 bases and J gave up 5 bases; unmatched junction bases: 3. Per the germline V gene, CDR1 is MNHNS and CDR2 is SASEGT. This CDR3 contains 14 residues. This CDR3 is CASSEAGRGYGYTF. CDR3 sequence (DNA): TGTGCCAGCAGTGAAGCAGGCAGGGGGTATGGCTACACCTTC.

This sequence joins TRBV11-2 and TRBJ1-6; TRBD1 matches 7 bases. The CDR3 sequence is 13 residues long. Trimming at V came to 6 bases and at J to 6 bases, leaving 2 bases not matched to a gene. Germline-derived CDR1 and CDR2 are SGHAT and FQNNGV. The CDR3 region is CASRRQGNSPLHF. The CDR3 coding sequence is TGTGCCAGCAGGCGACAGGGTAATTCACCCCTCCACTTT.

The CDR3: CASSLAGVDSQYF. CDR3 DNA sequence: TGTGCCAGCAGCTTAGCTGGAGTTGATTCGCAGTATTTT. V usage is TRBV7-2 and J usage is TRBJ2-3; D is unresolved. This CDR3 is built from 13 residues. CDR1 is SGHTA and CDR2 is FQGNSA in the germline V gene. Trimming stripped 0 bases from V and 10 bases from J, with 11 bases between.

The rearrangement links TRBV24-1 to TRBJ1-2; 7 bases are shared with TRBD1. After removal of 3 bases from V and 4 bases from J, the junction contained 16 bases not matched to a gene. This CDR3 is built from 18 residues. Germline-derived CDR1 and CDR2 are KGHDR and SFDVKD. In nucleotides, the CDR3 is TGTGCCACCAGTGATCCTCGCGCAGCCAACAGGGGTGGCTATGGCTACACCTTC. Encoded protein: CATSDPRAANRGGYGYTF.

This chain uses TRBV7-2 with TRBJ1-5, with 7 bases lining up with TRBD1. Per the germline V gene, CDR1 is SGHTA and CDR2 is FQGNSA. CDR3 length: 14 amino acids. V was pared by 5 bases and J by 5 bases, with 6 bases of the junction left unmatched. The CDR3 DNA is TGTGCCAGCAGCCAGAAAACAGGGGATCAGCCCCAGCATTTT. Translation gives CASSQKTGDQPQHF.

V gene TRBV4-3 combines with J gene TRBJ2-3; D not resolved. V was pared by 0 bases and J by 9 bases, with 4 bases between. Germline CDR1 LGHNA, CDR2 YSLEER. The CDR3 extends over 11 amino acids. This CDR3 reads CASSQDSTQYF. The CDR3 DNA follows: TGCGCCAGCAGCCAAGATTCGACGCAGTATTTT.

The chain combines TRBV4-1 with TRBJ2-7, with TRBD2 matching 7 bases. Germline CDR1 reads MGHRA; CDR2 reads YSYEKL. The length of the CDR3 is 17 residues. The junction had 12 bases not matched to a gene; V was cut back by 0 bases and J by 4 bases. The CDR3 region has the DNA TGCGCCAGCAGCCAAGACTTGGGGGTCTCCGGGAGGTACGAGCAGTACTTC. Encoded protein: CASSQDLGVSGRYEQYF.

The chain has TRBV6-1 and TRBJ2-3; TRBD1 matches at 7 bases. This CDR3 contains 18 residues. V lost 4 bases, J lost 3 bases, and 16 bases stayed unmatched. Germline V gives CDR1 MNHNS, CDR2 SASEGT. In DNA form, the CDR3 reads TGTGCCAGCAGTGGCGACCCCATGACAGGGAGTATAACAGATACGCAGTATTTT. Encoded protein: CASSGDPMTGSITDTQYF.

V usage is TRBV24-1 and J usage is TRBJ1-1; D is perhaps TRBD1 (6 bases). The V gene lost 10 bases and the J gene lost 1 base, with 12 bases spanning the gap. Germline CDR1 and CDR2: KGHDR and SFDVKD. The CDR3 spans 13 residues. In nucleotides, the CDR3 is TGTGCCACTAGCTCACAGGGGAACACTGAAGCTTTCTTT. Translated: CATSSQGNTEAFF.

The chain employs TRBV6-4 and TRBJ2-5; perhaps TRBD1 as D (5 bases). There are 16 residues in the CDR3. The V end lost 4 bases, the J end lost 0 bases, and 15 bases lay between the germline ends. Germline V gene lookup returns CDR1 MRHNA and CDR2 SNTAGT. The CDR3 sequence is CASSAMTVLYQETQYF. As DNA, the CDR3 is TGTGCCAGCAGTGCTATGACAGTCTTGTACCAAGAGACCCAGTACTTC.

The chain combines TRBV7-4 with TRBJ2-1, with D possibly matching TRBD2 (6 bases). The germline V gene encodes CDR1 SGHVT and CDR2 SQSDAQ. The V gene lost 7 bases and the J gene lost 4 bases, with 17 bases spanning the gap. The CDR3 sequence is 15 residues long. Written as DNA, the CDR3 is TGTGCCAGCACTACTCCCGGGACTGGTTACAATGAGCAGTTCTTC. Translating gives CASTTPGTGYNEQFF.

This clone was detected a few times. This sequence joins TRBV20-1 and TRBJ2-4, with 7 nucleotides matching TRBD1. The CDR3 extends over 11 amino acids. Germline V gene data show CDR1 as DFQATT and CDR2 as SNEGSKA (reference sequence). V lost 6 bases to trimming and J lost 8 bases; unmatched junction nucleotides: 4. In DNA form, the CDR3 reads TGCAGTGCCAACAGGGGAGACATTCAGTACTTC. Amino acid sequence: CSANRGDIQYF.

The genes are TRBV3-1 (or the pseudogene TRBV3-2) and TRBJ2-2; D might be TRBD2 (6 bases). CDR1 is LGHDT and CDR2 is YNNKEL in the germline V gene (reference sequence). CDR3 length: 15 amino acids. V lost 4 bases, J lost 2 bases, and 11 bases lay in between. The chain's CDR3 is CASSPWDLNTGELFF. For the CDR3, the DNA is TGTGCCAGCAGCCCGTGGGACTTAAACACCGGGGAGCTGTTTTTT.

The V gene is TRBV7-9, the J gene TRBJ2-7, with TRBD2 as a possible D gene (5 bases). The germline CDR1 and CDR2 sequences are SEHNR and FQNEAQ (reference sequence). The V end lost 6 bases, the J end lost 5 bases, and 29 bases lay between the germline ends. The CDR3 spans 18 residues. This CDR3 is CASSPRSGSGSLGDEQYF. The CDR3 coding sequence is TGTGCCAGCAGTCCGCGAAGTGGTTCGGGGTCCCTCGGGGACGAGCAGTACTTC.

The sample holds one count of this clone. The chain links TRBV19 to TRBJ1-1, with TRBD1 as a possible D gene (6 bases). The germline gives CDR1 LNHDA, CDR2 SQIVND (reference sequence). The CDR3 loop spans 15 amino acids. The V end lost 8 bases, the J end lost 3 bases, and 19 bases lay between the germline ends. The CDR3 bases are TGTGCCAGTTGGGATACAGGGTTGGGGCACACTGAAGCTTTCTTT. The encoded protein is CASWDTGLGHTEAFF.

The chain couples TRBV29-1 to TRBJ2-2, with D perhaps TRBD1 (6 bases). Germline V lookup: CDR1 SQVTM, CDR2 ANQGSEA. Trimming cost V 7 bases and J 6 bases, with 12 bases left between them. The CDR3 extends over 12 amino acids. CDR3 sequence (DNA): TGCAGCGCCGACAAGGGGGCCGGGGAGCTGTTTTTT. The encoded protein is CSADKGAGELFF.

This clone came up once. The chain joins TRBV4-3 to TRBJ2-2; tentatively, D is TRBD2 (5 bases). The CDR3 has 14 residues. The V end lost 4 bases, the J end lost 3 bases, and 9 bases lay between the germline ends. Germline V lookup: CDR1 LGHNA, CDR2 YSLEER. In DNA form, the CDR3 reads TGCGCCAGCAGCCGCAACGGGGACACCGGGGAGCTGTTTTTT. It encodes CASSRNGDTGELFF.

This clone was picked up a small number of times. This rearrangement joins TRBV7-9 to TRBJ1-2; D remains unclear. The CDR3 sequence is 13 residues long. The V gene lost 3 bases and the J gene lost 8 bases, with 13 bases spanning the gap. Germline V lookup: CDR1 SEHNR, CDR2 FQNEAQ (reference sequence). CDR3 sequence reads: CASSFEEVWGYTF. CDR3 nucleotide sequence: TGTGCCAGCAGCTTTGAGGAGGTTTGGGGCTACACCTTC.

V and J are TRBV5-1 and TRBJ2-7, with D perhaps TRBD2 (5 bases). V dropped 1 base and J dropped 5 bases, with 7 bases sitting between them. The CDR3 is 12 residues long. Looked up from germline, CDR1 is SGHRS and CDR2 is YFSETQ. DNA of the CDR3: TGCGCCAGCAGCTTGAAGGGAGACGAGCAGTACTTC. It yields the protein CASSLKGDEQYF.

This clone turned up a few times. The chain joins TRBV11-1 to TRBJ2-7; tentatively, D is TRBD1 (6 bases). The CDR3 is 14 amino acids. Trimming removed 3 bases from V and 2 bases from J, with 11 bases in between. Looked up from germline, CDR1 is SGHAT and CDR2 is FQDESV (reference sequence). In DNA, the CDR3 is TGTGCCAGCAGCTTTCACAGGGACGCCTACGAGCAGTACTTC. Encoded protein: CASSFHRDAYEQYF.

This chain uses TRBV4-1 with TRBJ1-2; 10 bases are shared with TRBD1. Germline-derived CDR1 and CDR2 are MGHRA and YSYEKL. V lost 1 base and J lost 4; bases outside the gene matches: 3. CDR3 length: 15 residues. The CDR3 sequence is CASSQGQGALYGYTF. DNA for the CDR3: TGCGCCAGCAGCCAAGGACAGGGGGCACTCTATGGCTACACCTTC.